The 2 T cell receptor beta chains below come from one sample, sequenced in a study of cytomegalovirus exposure and HLA in healthy donors. The PCR was carried out with 60 Vbeta primers and 13 Jbeta primers. The data were produced by immunoSEQ multiplex PCR, yet TCRdb's version contains in-frame clones alone and is incomplete. This sample has around 99,000 clones, with around 77% found just once. Sequencing was done on a sample of PBMCs. The receptor set was obtained from a man in his forties in good health and CMV-seronegative.

This clone was counted only a few times. The same CDR3 can be traced to other DNA sequences in this sample. The chain links TRBV5-1 to TRBJ1-3; unclear D gene. The CDR3 runs 15 residues. Germline CDR1 and CDR2: SGHRS and YFSETQ. The germline V and J ends were trimmed by 0 bases and 0 bases, with 7 bases remaining between them. CDR3 nucleotide sequence: TGCGCCAGCAGCTTGGATACAGCCTCTGGAAACACCATATATTTT. It specifies CASSLDTASGNTIYF.

The DNA for the CDR3 is TGTGCCAGCTCACCACCGAACAGCGGGAGGCGCACAGATACGCAGTATTTT. Translation gives CASSPPNSGRRTDTQYF. The chain is built from TRBV18 and TRBJ2-3; 9 bases map to TRBD2. Per germline, CDR1 KGHSH and CDR2 LQKENI. The trim removed 0 bases at V and 1 base at J, leaving 5 bases unmatched. This CDR3 has 17 residues.